Each of the 16 T cell receptor beta chains below was sequenced from the same sample in a study of Ad26.COV2.S vaccination and SARS-CoV-2 variants. Profiling relied on immunoSEQ multiplex PCR, and the TCRdb table lists in-frame clones only, not all of them. The table lists roughly 350,000 clones, around 90% of them singletons. As to treatment: about 20 received Ad26.COV2.S at low or high dose, single or two shots; about 5 received placebo; per-sample allocation not given. The study sampled participants on day 63 after the first vaccine or placebo injection. The starting material was peripheral blood, obtained in a trial of Ad26.COV2.S vaccine versus placebo. The receptors originated from a person between 18 and 59 years old who received the Ad26.COV2.S COVID-19 vaccine or a placebo.

This clone has a single count. The rearrangement uses TRBV11-3 and TRBJ2-1, with 11 nucleotides matching TRBD2. Germline V gene lookup returns CDR1 SGHNT and CDR2 YENEEA. V dropped 2 bases and J dropped 7; count of bases not matched to a gene: 7. This CDR3 comprises 16 residues. This CDR3 reads CASSLYTSGGRNEQFF. CDR3 nucleotide sequence: TGTGCCAGCAGCTTATACACTAGCGGGGGACGTAATGAGCAGTTCTTC.

The rearrangement joins TRBV11-3 to TRBJ1-6; D gene unclear. Germline V lookup: CDR1 SGHNT, CDR2 YENEEA. CDR3 length equals 18 residues. Trimming removed 5 bases from V and 0 bases from J, with 17 bases in between. CDR3 region: CASSPNGWLSSYNSPLHF. The CDR3 bases are TGTGCCAGCAGCCCCAACGGGTGGTTAAGCTCCTATAATTCACCCCTCCACTTT.

This sequence joins TRBV5-1 and TRBJ2-1, with D unresolved. This CDR3 has 13 residues. CDR1 is SGHRS and CDR2 is YFSETQ in the germline V gene. V lost 6 bases and J lost 5, with 12 bases in between. CDR3 protein: CASKVGLNNEQFF. DNA for the CDR3: TGCGCCAGCAAGGTAGGCTTGAACAATGAGCAGTTCTTC.

The rearrangement links TRBV30 to TRBJ1-5; tentatively, D is TRBD1 (5 bases). The CDR3 length is 14 residues. Germline CDR1 reads GTSNPN; CDR2 reads SVGIG (reference sequence). Trimming removed 3 bases at V and 3 bases at J, with 12 bases between. CDR3 loop: CAWSEGRINQPQHF. The CDR3 DNA follows: TGTGCCTGGAGCGAGGGGCGGATCAATCAGCCCCAGCATTTT.

The V and J genes are TRBV4-2 and TRBJ2-7; either TRBD1 or TRBD2 may fit D (5 bases each). Germline V gene lookup returns CDR1 LGHNA and CDR2 YNFKEQ. The germline V and J ends were trimmed by 3 bases and 5 bases, with 17 bases remaining between them. The CDR3 consists of 15 residues. The CDR3 region is CASSQLPGPGDEQYF. Written as DNA, the CDR3 is TGTGCCAGCAGCCAGCTCCCGGGGCCCGGGGACGAGCAGTACTTC.

The chain uses TRBV13 and TRBJ2-1; D gene unclear. Germline V gene lookup returns CDR1 PRHDT and CDR2 FYEKMQ (reference sequence). The CDR3 is made up of 13 amino acids. With 2 bases removed from V and 2 bases from J, the gap between germline ends came to 4 bases. The DNA for the CDR3 is TGTGCCAGCAGCTTACCTACCTACAATGAGCAGTTCTTC. It specifies CASSLPTYNEQFF.

The V gene is TRBV2, the J gene TRBJ2-2, with TRBD2 matching over 8 bases. The V and J ends lost 7 bases and 2 bases, in that order; junction bases with no gene match: 6. CDR1 is SNHLY and CDR2 is FYNNEI in the germline V gene. The CDR3 totals 15 residues. The CDR3 loop reads CASKLAGYNTGELFF. The CDR3 DNA reads as TGTGCCAGCAAATTAGCGGGGTATAACACCGGGGAGCTGTTTTTT.

The chain joins TRBV18 to TRBJ1-5; D not resolved. This CDR3 is built from 15 residues. Germline CDR1 KGHSH, CDR2 LQKENI. The V and J ends lost 1 base and 0 bases respectively, with 7 bases between them. CDR3 in amino acids: CASSPQGNSNQPQHF. The CDR3 nucleotides are TGTGCCAGCTCACCACAAGGGAATAGCAATCAGCCCCAGCATTTT.

The CDR3 coding sequence is TGTGCCAGCAGCTTAGGAGGGATCTACAATGAGCAGTTCTTC. It yields the protein CASSLGGIYNEQFF. The genes are TRBV11-3 and TRBJ2-1, with D possibly matching TRBD2 (5 bases). The CDR3 extends over 14 amino acids. The V end was cut by 1 base, the J end by 3 bases, with 7 bases between. Looked up from germline, CDR1 is SGHNT and CDR2 is YENEEA.

The chain has TRBV7-6 and TRBJ1-6; TRBD1 aligns across 7 bases. Germline V gives CDR1 SGHVS, CDR2 FNYEAQ. CDR3 size: 20 residues. After removal of 2 bases from V and 8 bases from J, the junction contained 21 bases not matched to a gene. The CDR3 DNA sequence: TGTGCCAGCAGCTTAACCAGCCCTAAGGGGGCACAGTTTGTTGATTCACCCCTCCACTTT. Amino acids: CASSLTSPKGAQFVDSPLHF.

The chain links TRBV7-9 to TRBJ1-4, with D perhaps TRBD1 (5 bases). This CDR3 comprises 14 residues. V shed 3 bases and J shed 5 bases, with 10 bases lying between them. CDR1 and CDR2 from the germline V gene are SEHNR and FQNEAQ (reference sequence). The CDR3 here is CASSFTGLNEKLFF. Here the CDR3 DNA reads TGTGCCAGCAGCTTTACAGGCCTAAATGAAAAACTGTTTTTT.

The V and J genes are TRBV7-2 and TRBJ2-5, with 9 bases identical to TRBD1. In germline, CDR1 is SGHTA, CDR2 FQGNSA. The CDR3 extends over 16 amino acids. The ends lost 4 bases at V and 5 bases at J; junction bases unmatched: 11. CDR3 amino acids: CASSSRYRGRGETQYF. The CDR3 DNA sequence: TGTGCCAGCAGCTCCCGTTACAGGGGGCGCGGGGAGACCCAGTACTTC.

The chain couples TRBV6-5 to TRBJ1-5; TRBD1 aligns across 10 bases. Germline V gene lookup returns CDR1 MNHEY and CDR2 SVGAGI. The CDR3 extends over 14 amino acids. With 7 bases clipped from V and 4 bases from J, the junction kept 4 bases outside the gene matches. CDR3 sequence reads: CASTPGQGNQPQHF. CDR3 sequence (DNA): TGTGCCAGCACTCCGGGACAGGGGAATCAGCCCCAGCATTTT.

The table lists this clone with a few counts. This chain links TRBV9 with TRBJ1-5; D call uncertain. Deletions cut 0 bases from V and 4 bases from J, with 11 bases between. Germline loops: CDR1 SGDLS, CDR2 YYNGEE. The CDR3 sequence is 15 residues long. The CDR3 spells CASSVGSAENQPQHF. The CDR3 DNA reads TGTGCCAGCAGCGTAGGGTCGGCAGAAAATCAGCCCCAGCATTTT.

The CDR3 region has the DNA TGCGCCAGCAGCCAAGATGGCAGGGGGGCGAGTGAGCAGTTCTTC. Translated, it gives CASSQDGRGASEQFF. The chain has TRBV4-3 and TRBJ2-1, with D possibly being TRBD1 (7 bases). The germline CDR1 and CDR2 sequences are LGHNA and YSLEER. The CDR3 length is 15 residues. Trimming pared 0 bases from V and 9 bases from J, leaving 15 bases between.

In this sample, this clone turned up once. This chain uses TRBV5-1 with TRBJ2-1, with 8 nucleotides matching TRBD1. This CDR3 region has 14 residues. Germline V gives CDR1 SGHRS, CDR2 YFSETQ. The junction had 6 bases not matched to a gene; V was cut back by 4 bases and J by 6 bases. The CDR3 region is CASSPGQAGNEQFF. Written as DNA, the CDR3 is TGCGCCAGCAGCCCGGGACAGGCAGGCAATGAGCAGTTCTTC.